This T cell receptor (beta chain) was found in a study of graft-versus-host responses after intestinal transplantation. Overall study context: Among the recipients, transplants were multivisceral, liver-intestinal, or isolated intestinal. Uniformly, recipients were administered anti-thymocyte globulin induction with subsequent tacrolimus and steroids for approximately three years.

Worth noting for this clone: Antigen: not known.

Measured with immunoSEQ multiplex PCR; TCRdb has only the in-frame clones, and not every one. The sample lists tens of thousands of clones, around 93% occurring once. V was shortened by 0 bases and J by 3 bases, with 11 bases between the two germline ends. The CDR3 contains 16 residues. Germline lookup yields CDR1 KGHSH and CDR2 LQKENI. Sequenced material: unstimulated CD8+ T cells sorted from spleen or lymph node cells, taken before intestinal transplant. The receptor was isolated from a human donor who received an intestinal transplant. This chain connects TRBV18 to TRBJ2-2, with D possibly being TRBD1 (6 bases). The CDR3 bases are TGTGCCAGCTCACCACCGGACAGCCGCCACACCGGGGAGCTGTTTTTT. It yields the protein CASSPPDSRHTGELFF.